This T cell receptor beta chain was identified in a study of shared clonotypes between healthy human individuals (dated by TCRdb to the early 2020s). Regarding the complete study: The cohort included three men and two women between 18 and 49 years of age. Blood TCR repertoires of five healthy adults were deeply sequenced to estimate repertoire size and the extent of clonotype sharing between individuals. Leukapheresis yielded between about 0.9 and 9.5 billion PBMCs per donor. Libraries were prepared and TCR repertoires were sequenced by different laboratories using diverse techniques, in order to increase sequencing depth and limit assay-specific biases.

Broad study findings and their caveats: Because the study included a small number of donors, the genetic and exposure-history diversity represented was limited. Pairwise subsampling indicated that sequencing depth was expected to affect the degree of clonotype sharing among donors. Sampling was restricted to blood, and TCR repertoires in tissues likely differ from the TCR repertoires found in blood.

A note on this clone: Its antigen is currently not known. No much larger clone exists at a distance of one base, and base qualities are not known.

The donors were healthy, HIV-negative adults who had no recently reported acute infections or vaccinations. Only Caucasian adults living in Nashville, Tennessee, USA were represented among the donors. For unsorted samples, 75 million to 100 million PBMCs were counted and genomic DNA was extracted with the QIAamp DNA Blood Mini kit. Blood was collected by leukapheresis, and PBMCs were isolated by Ficoll-Histopaque density gradient centrifugation and then cryopreserved in liquid nitrogen vapor phase. CDR1 and CDR2, per the germline V gene, are SGHTA and FQGNSA. V and J are trimmed by 5 bases and 4 bases, and the gene matches miss 11 bases of the junction. Counted from cysteine to phenylalanine, this CDR3 has 16 amino acids. Solely the CDR3 DNA is kept, with 48 bases framed from the first base. Using the deep immunoSEQ assay, TCR CDR3 regions were amplified from genomic DNA by multiplex PCR. Genomic DNA extracted from each cell subset was distributed evenly over all wells of several immunoSEQ 96-well plates, and each plate served as one replicate. Each replicate PCR for unsorted PBMC received 300 to 350 ng genomic DNA, equal to approximately 29,000 T cell genomes. Unsorted PBMC genomic DNA was sequenced across ten immunoSEQ deep assay plates. Purified libraries were measured with a Qubit 3.0 fluorometer, size-checked on a Bioanalyzer 2100, and measured again with the KAPA Library Quantification kit. A separate single-read 150-cycle Illumina NextSeq 550 flow cell was used to sequence each immunoSEQ 96-well plate. Turning to the authors' computational methods: Because the immunoSEQ output held only junctional sequences and lacked quality scores, the filtering could not match the filtering applied to full-length reads. Sequences were annotated with PyIR, a Python wrapper for IgBLAST v1.9, and V/J genes and CDR3 were assigned using IMGT germline references. Any read was removed if the V/J assignment was weak (E-value above 1e-6), the CDR3 was missing, or the read contained stop codons, out-of-frame junctions, or ambiguous translated residues. V3J clonotypes were defined as sequences sharing the same inferred V gene, J gene, and CDR3 amino acid sequence. Percentage overlap between repertoires was computed as shared unique clonotypes divided by the size of the smaller repertoire. Three approaches were used to assess repertoire richness: RTK rarefaction, the Chao1 estimator, and Recon v2.1 estimates of unobserved clonotypes. TCRdb took this table from immuneACCESS and kept in-frame rearrangements with V and J called. Such tables lack part of the clones; where checked against another copy, unresolved V genes explain under half of the gap, and the rest is unexplained. That table is the source of V, J and clone size, and D and trimming were worked out from the DNA. The sample has about 530,000 clones on record, roughly 79% of them singletons. Jointly, the top ten make up around 12% of the sample.

The origin of this receptor is a middle-aged woman in good health. Some clones in this sample may be carry-over from other donors' samples. Sequences were obtained from PBMCs. The chain employs TRBV7-2 and TRBJ2-3; 8 nucleotides in the junction match TRBD1. The nucleotide sequence is TGTGCCAGCAGCACCCACGGACAGGGAGCGGCAGATACGCAGTATTTT. Its amino acids are CASSTHGQGAADTQYF.